The T cell receptor beta chain under discussion was sequenced for a study of blood T cell repertoires in COVID-19. Some clones are missing from TCRdb's copy, which holds only in-frame ones; the method was immunoSEQ multiplex PCR. The sample carries 300,000 to 400,000 clones, about 87% recorded once. This clonotype was obtained from a woman in her 30s with COVID-19, enrolled during active disease. Sequenced input: peripheral blood.

This CDR3 reads CASSQYRDAEAFF. The CDR3 DNA follows: TGCGCCAGCAGCCAATACAGGGACGCTGAAGCTTTCTTT. V usage is TRBV4-3 and J usage is TRBJ1-1, with TRBD1 as a possible D gene (6 bases). This CDR3 is 13 amino acids long. Trimming took off 2 bases at V and 6 bases at J, with 10 bases between the two ends. CDR1 is LGHNA and CDR2 is YSLEER in the germline V gene.